Presented here are 31 T cell receptor beta chains from one specimen sequenced in a study of CD8+ T cells in alopecia areata (dated by TCRdb to the late 2010s). The library was produced with the immunoSEQ multiplex PCR assay. To provide template for TCR sequencing, every sample had RNA extracted and reverse transcribed into cDNA. What TCRdb holds here is the immuneACCESS table cut down to in-frame rearrangements. Part of the clones is not present; checked against another copy, under half of the missing clones reflect an unresolved V gene, and the others are unexplained. This sample is represented by approximately 63,000 clones; 60% of them were singletons. Of the sample, roughly 18% falls within the top ten clones. According to the study, the label for this sample's time point signals: baseline before oral tofacitinib. This sample comprised CD8+ T cells sorted from blood, obtained at week 0. These receptors came from a human donor with alopecia areata.

This chain connects TRBV25-1 to TRBJ1-2, with 7 bases identical to TRBD1. The CDR3 has 15 residues. The ends lost 1 base at V and 1 base at J; junction bases unmatched: 3. In germline, CDR1 is MGHDK, CDR2 SYGVNS. The CDR3 nucleotides read TGTGCCAGCAGTGAATCAGGGGGATTTAACTATGGCTACACCTTC. Translating gives CASSESGGFNYGYTF.

This chain connects TRBV5-6 to TRBJ1-2; D unclear. The length of the CDR3 is 14 residues. The germline V and J ends were trimmed by 4 bases and 3 bases, with 13 bases remaining between them. Germline V gene data show CDR1 as SGHDT and CDR2 as YYEEEE. The DNA of the CDR3 is TGTGCCAGCAGCCCGGTGGGGTCGCACTATGGCTACACCTTC. Translating it yields CASSPVGSHYGYTF.

The CDR3 loop reads CASRQGSYGYTF. The CDR3 DNA reads as TGCGCCAGCAGGCAGGGCAGCTATGGCTACACCTTC. The rearrangement links TRBV4-1 to TRBJ1-2; tentatively, D is TRBD1 (5 bases). Germline V gene sequence: CDR1 MGHRA, CDR2 YSYEKL. With 6 bases removed from V and 4 bases from J, the gap between germline ends came to 9 bases. The CDR3 is made up of 12 amino acids.

J is TRBJ2-7 and V is TRBV5-6; 10 bases match TRBD1. Looked up from germline, CDR1 is SGHDT and CDR2 is YYEEEE. V was pared by 4 bases and J by 5 bases, with 6 bases of the junction left unmatched. The CDR3 has 14 amino acids. CDR3 amino acids: CASSPGGTGDEQYF. DNA of the CDR3: TGTGCCAGCAGCCCAGGGGGGACAGGGGACGAGCAGTACTTC.

The chain combines TRBV4-1 with TRBJ1-4; no definite D call. Between the trimmed V and J ends, which lost 4 bases and 4 bases, there was a span of 7 bases. Germline V lookup: CDR1 MGHRA, CDR2 YSYEKL. The CDR3 totals 13 residues. In DNA, the CDR3 is TGCGCCAGCAGCCCGGAGAGTAATGAAAAACTGTTTTTT. This translates into CASSPESNEKLFF.

CDR3 region: CASSWTGSHYEQYF. The CDR3 nucleotides read TGTGCCAGCAGTTGGACAGGATCGCACTACGAGCAGTACTTC. The rearrangement links TRBV28 to TRBJ2-7; 7 bases match TRBD1. Per germline, CDR1 MDHEN and CDR2 SYDVKM. The CDR3 totals 14 residues. V dropped 4 bases and J dropped 3; count of bases not matched to a gene: 6.

In its sample, this clone was seen a few times. The chain carries TRBV13 and TRBJ1-2; no clear D gene. The germline gives CDR1 PRHDT, CDR2 FYEKMQ (reference sequence). Trimming pared 5 bases from V and 8 bases from J, leaving 9 bases between. This CDR3 has 11 amino acids. The DNA for the CDR3 is TGTGCCAGCAGCCAAGGCACCGGCTACACCTTC. Translating gives CASSQGTGYTF.

The rearrangement uses TRBV27 and TRBJ2-5, with D uncertain. CDR1 MNHEY and CDR2 SMNVEV come from the germline V gene (reference sequence). The CDR3 covers 13 residues. V lost 2 bases and J lost 0, with 4 bases in between. The CDR3 here is CASSLTYQETQYF. CDR3 nucleotide sequence: TGTGCCAGCAGTTTAACGTACCAAGAGACCCAGTACTTC.

This clone was observed a handful of times. V and J are TRBV5-5 and TRBJ2-7; 8 bases align to TRBD1. CDR3 length: 15 residues. Germline CDR1 is SGHKS and CDR2 is YYEKEE (reference sequence). With 0 bases clipped from V and 3 bases from J, the junction kept 5 bases outside the gene matches. The CDR3 DNA sequence: TGTGCCAGCAGCTTGGCACAGGGGGTCGGCTACGAGCAGTACTTC. As protein: CASSLAQGVGYEQYF.

V usage is TRBV7-6 and J usage is TRBJ2-1, with 8 bases aligning to TRBD2. CDR1 is SGHVS, CDR2 FNYEAQ, per germline. The length of the CDR3 is 15 residues. With V trimmed by 5 bases and J by 2 bases, 5 bases remained unmatched. CDR3 amino acids: CASSPREGPYNEQFF. CDR3 DNA: TGTGCCAGCAGCCCCCGGGAGGGACCCTACAATGAGCAGTTCTTC. The whole variable domain, remainder taken from reference TRBV7-6 and TRBJ2-1, is GAGVSQSPRYKVTKRGQDVALRCDPISGHVSLYWYRQALGQGPEFLTYFNYEAQQDKSGLPNDRFSAERPEGSISTLTIQRTEQRDSAMYRCASSPREGPYNEQFFGPGTRLTVL.

This clone was recorded a few times. The V call is TRBV9, the J call TRBJ2-4; D may match TRBD1 or TRBD2 (5 bases each). This CDR3 comprises 14 residues. Per germline, CDR1 SGDLS and CDR2 YYNGEE. V was shortened by 4 bases and J by 7 bases, with 15 bases between the two germline ends. For the CDR3, the DNA is TGTGCCAGCAGCACCCGTGAGGGGTTGAACATTCAGTACTTC. Translating it yields CASSTREGLNIQYF.

In its sample, this clone was seen a few times. The J gene is TRBJ2-3, the V gene TRBV9; TRBD1 aligns across 12 bases. J lost 3 bases, V lost 3 bases, and 2 bases had no gene match. The CDR3 totals 15 residues. Germline CDR1 reads SGDLS; CDR2 reads YYNGEE. In DNA form, the CDR3 reads TGTGCCAGCAGCGGGGACAGGGGGCTTACAGATACGCAGTATTTT. This translates into CASSGDRGLTDTQYF.

J is TRBJ1-4 and V is TRBV27, with no clear D. Germline V gene sequence: CDR1 MNHEY, CDR2 SMNVEV (reference sequence). V dropped 9 bases and J dropped 8 bases, with 4 bases sitting between them. This CDR3 region has 9 residues. The CDR3 sequence is CARGEKLFF. DNA of the CDR3: TGTGCCAGAGGGGAAAAACTGTTTTTT.

CDR3 sequence: CASSMGLVYEQYF. Here the CDR3 DNA reads TGTGCCAGTAGTATGGGACTAGTCTACGAGCAGTACTTC. The chain uses TRBV19 and TRBJ2-7; 8 bases align to TRBD2. J was trimmed by 3 bases and V by 3 bases; bases with no gene match: 1. Per germline, CDR1 LNHDA and CDR2 SQIVND (reference sequence). This CDR3 region has 13 residues.

This clone appeared a single time. This rearrangement joins TRBV29-1 to TRBJ2-7; D unclear. Germline CDR1 and CDR2: SQVTM and ANQGSEA. The V end was cut by 4 bases, the J end by 10 bases, with 17 bases between. The CDR3 is 12 amino acids. The CDR3 DNA sequence: TGCAGCGTTGTCACGGCTCGGATCGAACAGTACTTC. It yields the protein CSVVTARIEQYF.

The gene calls are TRBV7-9 and TRBJ2-3; D is uncertain. V shed 4 bases and J shed 1 base, with 24 bases lying between them. Germline values: CDR1 SEHNR, CDR2 FQNEAQ (reference sequence). CDR3 length equals 19 residues. The CDR3 loop is CASSSPFSGFGEGTDTQYF. CDR3 coding DNA: TGTGCCAGCAGCTCACCCTTCTCTGGGTTTGGTGAGGGCACAGATACGCAGTATTTT. Full variable domain (remainder filled in from reference TRBV7-9 and TRBJ2-3): DTGVSQNPRHKITKRGQNVTFRCDPISEHNRLYWYRQTLGQGPEFLTYFQNEAQLEKSRLLSDRFSAERPKGSFSTLEIQRTEQGDSAMYLCASSSPFSGFGEGTDTQYFGPGTRLTVL.

The table lists this clone with a few counts. This CDR3 is also generated by other DNA sequences in the sample. This rearrangement joins TRBV4-3 to TRBJ2-7, with TRBD1 matching 9 bases. CDR3 length equals 15 residues. CDR1 is LGHNA, CDR2 YSLEER, per germline. The J segment lost 1 base and the V segment lost 3 bases, leaving 4 bases of the junction unmatched. CDR3 nucleotide sequence: TGCGCCAGCAGCCACTCCGGGACAGGGTCCTACGAGCAGTACTTC. Translation: CASSHSGTGSYEQYF.

The CDR3 here is CASSLVAGVNIQYF. The DNA of the CDR3 is TGTGCCAGCAGTTTGGTAGCGGGCGTAAACATTCAGTACTTC. J is TRBJ2-4 and V is TRBV27; 7 bases agree with TRBD2. This CDR3 region has 14 residues. The germline V gene has CDR1 MNHEY and CDR2 SMNVEV (reference sequence). Trimming at V came to 3 bases and at J to 6 bases, leaving 5 bases not matched to a gene.

This clone turned up a few times. This sequence joins TRBV7-9 and TRBJ2-7; 8 positions agree with TRBD2. The CDR3 extends over 14 amino acids. Germline V gene sequence: CDR1 SEHNR, CDR2 FQNEAQ (reference sequence). Losses at the gene ends were 5 bases for V and 0 bases for J; bases not matched to a gene: 3. For the CDR3, the DNA is TGTGCCAGCAGCCCGCGGGAGGCCTCCTACGAGCAGTACTTC. Translation gives CASSPREASYEQYF.

Points on this clone: Other DNA variants within this sample encode the same CDR3. The chain carries TRBV15 and TRBJ2-1; perhaps TRBD2 as D (5 bases). The CDR3 is 11 amino acids. Trimming pared 9 bases from V and 8 bases from J, leaving 11 bases between. Germline loops: CDR1 LNHNV, CDR2 YYDKDF (reference sequence). The CDR3 reads CATSDGDEQFF. The CDR3, as DNA: TGTGCCACTAGCGATGGAGATGAGCAGTTCTTC.

The chain employs TRBV7-8 and TRBJ2-6; 9 positions agree with TRBD2. Germline loops: CDR1 SGHVS, CDR2 FQNEAQ. Trimming cost V 2 bases and J 0 bases; bases outside gene matches: 8. The length of the CDR3 is 19 residues. Written as DNA, the CDR3 is TGTGCCAGCAGCTTATACGCTAGCGGGGACCACTCTGGGGCCAACGTCCTGACTTTC. It is translated as CASSLYASGDHSGANVLTF.

V is TRBV10-3 and J is TRBJ1-1; the D is unclear. The V end was cut by 6 bases, the J end by 1 base, with 9 bases between. The V gene's germline CDR1 is ENHRY and CDR2 SYGVKD. The CDR3 loop spans 13 amino acids. Written as DNA, the CDR3 is TGTGCCATCAGCCCCGCGGAGAACACTGAAGCTTTCTTT. Protein product: CAISPAENTEAFF.

The V and J genes are TRBV25-1 and TRBJ2-3; TRBD2 agrees at 8 bases. The V segment lost 7 bases and the J segment 1 base; nucleotides outside the gene matches: 7. This CDR3 comprises 15 residues. The germline V gene encodes CDR1 MGHDK and CDR2 SYGVNS. The DNA for the CDR3 is TGTGCCAGCATCGCAGCGGGAGTTGGCACAGATACGCAGTATTTT. Translating it yields CASIAAGVGTDTQYF.

The V and J genes are TRBV7-9 and TRBJ2-7; no clear D. Germline assignment: CDR1 SEHNR and CDR2 FQNEAQ (reference sequence). The CDR3 loop spans 11 amino acids. V gave up 5 bases and J gave up 4 bases, with 6 bases separating them. CDR3 sequence reads: CASSRFYEQYF. The CDR3 DNA reads as TGTGCCAGCAGCAGGTTTTACGAGCAGTACTTC.

The chain employs TRBV27 and TRBJ2-1; D is unresolved. Germline values: CDR1 MNHEY, CDR2 SMNVEV (reference sequence). V shed 3 bases and J shed 3 bases, with 9 bases lying between them. There are 14 residues in the CDR3. The CDR3 coding sequence is TGTGCCAGCAGTTTCGGCACCAACTACAATGAGCAGTTCTTC. Translation gives CASSFGTNYNEQFF.

V is TRBV19 and J is TRBJ1-2; no reliable D call. CDR1 and CDR2 (germline): LNHDA, SQIVND (reference sequence). CDR3 length equals 12 residues. Trimming shortened V by 3 bases and J by 8 bases, and 10 bases separated the two germline ends. The CDR3 loop reads CASSIGGKGYTF. In nucleotides, the CDR3 is TGTGCCAGTAGTATCGGTGGGAAGGGCTACACCTTC.

V gene TRBV2 combines with J gene TRBJ2-5; TRBD2 agrees at 7 bases. This CDR3 contains 15 residues. Germline CDR1 reads SNHLY; CDR2 reads FYNNEI. The junction had 7 bases not matched to a gene; V was cut back by 1 base and J by 5 bases. DNA of the CDR3: TGTGCCAGCAGTGAAGGTGGGACTATACGTGAGACCCAGTACTTC. It codes for CASSEGGTIRETQYF.

The J gene is TRBJ1-2, the V gene TRBV27; 10 positions match TRBD1. This CDR3 region has 14 residues. The germline CDR1 and CDR2 sequences are MNHEY and SMNVEV (reference sequence). After removal of 6 bases from V and 3 bases from J, the junction contained 4 bases not matched to a gene. CDR3 protein: CASSQGQGYYGYTF. CDR3 DNA: TGTGCCAGCAGCCAGGGACAGGGGTACTATGGCTACACCTTC.

DNA for the CDR3: TGTGCCTGGAGTGTAGGTAGCCCAAATGAGCAGTTCTTC. Its protein is CAWSVGSPNEQFF. The V call is TRBV30, the J call TRBJ2-1; D unresolved. The CDR3 is made up of 13 amino acids. V shed 0 bases and J shed 7 bases, with 10 bases lying between them. The germline gives CDR1 GTSNPN, CDR2 SVGIG (reference sequence).

This clone was seen a handful of times. The chain recombines TRBV5-6 with TRBJ2-5; 10 nucleotides agree with TRBD2. Germline V gene lookup returns CDR1 SGHDT and CDR2 YYEEEE. The length of the CDR3 is 16 residues. Unmatched junction bases numbered 6, after V lost 4 bases and J lost 0 bases. CDR3 DNA sequence: TGTGCCAGCAGCCTAAGACTAGCGGGCTACCAAGAGACCCAGTACTTC. Its protein product is CASSLRLAGYQETQYF.

The J gene is TRBJ1-5, the V gene TRBV9, with 7 bases identical to TRBD1. The junction had 17 bases not matched to a gene; V was cut back by 0 bases and J by 5 bases. The CDR3 covers 19 residues. In germline, CDR1 is SGDLS, CDR2 YYNGEE. CDR3 in DNA: TGTGCCAGCAGCGTAGTATCTCGAAGGGGGCGGGACAATTATCAGCCCCAGCATTTT. Protein: CASSVVSRRGRDNYQPQHF.